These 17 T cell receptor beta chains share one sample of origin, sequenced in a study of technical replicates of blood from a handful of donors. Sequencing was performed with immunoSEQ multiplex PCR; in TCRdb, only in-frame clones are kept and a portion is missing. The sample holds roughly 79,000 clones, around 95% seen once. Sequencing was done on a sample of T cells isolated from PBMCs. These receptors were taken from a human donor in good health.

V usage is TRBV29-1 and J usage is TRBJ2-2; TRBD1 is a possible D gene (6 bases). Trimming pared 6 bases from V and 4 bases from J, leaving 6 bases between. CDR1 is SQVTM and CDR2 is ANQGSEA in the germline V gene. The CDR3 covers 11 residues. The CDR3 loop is CSVDSTGELFF. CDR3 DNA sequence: TGCAGCGTGGACAGCACCGGGGAGCTGTTTTTT.

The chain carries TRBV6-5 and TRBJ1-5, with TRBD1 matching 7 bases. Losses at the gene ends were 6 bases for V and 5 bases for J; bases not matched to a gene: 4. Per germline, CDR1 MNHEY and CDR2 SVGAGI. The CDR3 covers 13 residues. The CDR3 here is CASRRTGHQPQHF. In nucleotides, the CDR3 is TGTGCCAGCAGGAGGACAGGTCATCAGCCCCAGCATTTT.

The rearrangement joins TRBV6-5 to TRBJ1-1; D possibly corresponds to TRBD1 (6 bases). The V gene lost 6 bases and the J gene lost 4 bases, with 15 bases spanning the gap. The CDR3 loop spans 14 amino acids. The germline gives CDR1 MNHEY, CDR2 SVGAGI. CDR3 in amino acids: CASRRTQGSTEAFF. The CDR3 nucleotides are TGTGCCAGCAGACGCACACAGGGAAGCACTGAAGCTTTCTTT.

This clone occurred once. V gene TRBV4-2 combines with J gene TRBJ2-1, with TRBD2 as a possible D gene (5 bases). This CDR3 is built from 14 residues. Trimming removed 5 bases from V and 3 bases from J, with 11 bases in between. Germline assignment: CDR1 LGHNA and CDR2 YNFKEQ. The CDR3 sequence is CASSGRAYYNEQFF. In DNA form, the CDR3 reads TGTGCCAGCAGCGGGCGGGCATACTACAATGAGCAGTTCTTC.

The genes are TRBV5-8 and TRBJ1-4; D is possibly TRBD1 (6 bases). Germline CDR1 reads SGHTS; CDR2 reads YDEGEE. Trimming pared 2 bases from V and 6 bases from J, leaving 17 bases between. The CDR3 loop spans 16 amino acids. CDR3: CASSFYLSGGHEKLFF. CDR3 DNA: TGTGCCAGCAGCTTCTATTTATCTGGGGGCCATGAAAAACTGTTTTTT.

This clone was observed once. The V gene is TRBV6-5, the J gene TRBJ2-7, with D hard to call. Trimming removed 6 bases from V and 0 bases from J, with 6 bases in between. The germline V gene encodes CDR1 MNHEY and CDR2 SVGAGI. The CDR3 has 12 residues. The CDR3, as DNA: TGTGCCAGCAGCCGTAGCTCCTACGAGCAGTACTTC. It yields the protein CASSRSSYEQYF.

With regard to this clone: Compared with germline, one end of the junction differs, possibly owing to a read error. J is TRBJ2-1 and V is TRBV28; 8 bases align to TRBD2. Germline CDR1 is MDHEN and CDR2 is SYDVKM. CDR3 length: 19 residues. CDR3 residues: CASSLWLAGLTFSDNEQFF. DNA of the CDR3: TGTGCCAGCAGTTTGTGGCTAGCGGGCCTTACTTTCTCCGACAATGAGCAGTTCTTC.

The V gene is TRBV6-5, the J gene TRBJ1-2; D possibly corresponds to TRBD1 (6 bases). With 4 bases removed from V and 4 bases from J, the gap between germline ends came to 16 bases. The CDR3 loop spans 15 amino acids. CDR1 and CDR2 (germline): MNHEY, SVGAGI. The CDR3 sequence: CASSWEGDGLYGYTF. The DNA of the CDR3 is TGTGCCAGCAGTTGGGAGGGGGACGGACTCTATGGCTACACCTTC.

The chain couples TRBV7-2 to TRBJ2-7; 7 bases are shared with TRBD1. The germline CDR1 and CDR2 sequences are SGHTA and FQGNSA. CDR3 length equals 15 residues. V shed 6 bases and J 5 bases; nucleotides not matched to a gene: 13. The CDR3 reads CASSLDRTRIDEQYF. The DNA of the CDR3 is TGTGCCAGCAGTTTGGACAGGACCCGAATTGACGAGCAGTACTTC. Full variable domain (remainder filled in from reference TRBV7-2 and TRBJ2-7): GAGVSQSPSNKVTEKGKDVELRCDPISGHTALYWYRQSLGQGLEFLIYFQGNSAPDKSGLPSDRFSAERTGGSVSTLTIQRTQQEDSAVYLCASSLDRTRIDEQYFGPGTRLTVT.

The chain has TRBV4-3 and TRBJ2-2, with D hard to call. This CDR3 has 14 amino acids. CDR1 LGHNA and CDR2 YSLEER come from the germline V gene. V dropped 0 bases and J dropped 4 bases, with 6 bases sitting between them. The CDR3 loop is CASSQDQFTGELFF. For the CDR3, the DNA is TGCGCCAGCAGCCAAGATCAATTCACCGGGGAGCTGTTTTTT.

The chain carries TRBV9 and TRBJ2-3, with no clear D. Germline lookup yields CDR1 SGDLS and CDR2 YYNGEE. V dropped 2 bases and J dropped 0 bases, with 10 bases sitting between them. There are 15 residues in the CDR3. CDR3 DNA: TGTGCCAGCAGCGTTCACGCGGTTAGCACAGATACGCAGTATTTT. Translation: CASSVHAVSTDTQYF.

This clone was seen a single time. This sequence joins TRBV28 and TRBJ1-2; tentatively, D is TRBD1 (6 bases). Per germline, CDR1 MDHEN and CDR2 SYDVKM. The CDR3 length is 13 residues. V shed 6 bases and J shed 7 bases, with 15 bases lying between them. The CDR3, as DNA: TGTGCCAGCAGGTGGGGGCGCGTCTCTGGCTACACCTTC. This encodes CASRWGRVSGYTF.

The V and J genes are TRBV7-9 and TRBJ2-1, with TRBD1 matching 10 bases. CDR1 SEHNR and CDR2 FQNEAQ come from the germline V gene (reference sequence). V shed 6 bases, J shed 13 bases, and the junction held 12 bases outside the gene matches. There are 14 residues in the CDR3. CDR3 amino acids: CASSIPGDRGSQFF. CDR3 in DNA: TGTGCCAGCAGTATACCTGGGGACAGGGGTTCCCAGTTCTTC. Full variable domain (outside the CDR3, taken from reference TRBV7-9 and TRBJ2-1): DTGVSQNPRHKITKRGQNVTFRCDPISEHNRLYWYRQTLGQGPEFLTYFQNEAQLEKSRLLSDRFSAERPKGSFSTLEIQRTEQGDSAMYLCASSIPGDRGSQFFGPGTRLTVL.

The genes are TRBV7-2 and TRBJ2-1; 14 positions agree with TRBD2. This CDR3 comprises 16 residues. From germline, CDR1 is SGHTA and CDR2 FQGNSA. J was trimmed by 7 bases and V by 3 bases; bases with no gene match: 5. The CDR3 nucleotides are TGTGCCAGCAGCTTTCAATGGACTAGCGGGAGGAATGAGCAGTTCTTC. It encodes CASSFQWTSGRNEQFF.

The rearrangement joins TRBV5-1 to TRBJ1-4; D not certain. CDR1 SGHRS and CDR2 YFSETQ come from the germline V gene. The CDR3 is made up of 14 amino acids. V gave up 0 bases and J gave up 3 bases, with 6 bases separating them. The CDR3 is CASSLGDSNEKLFF. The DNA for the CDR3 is TGCGCCAGCAGCTTGGGAGATTCTAATGAAAAACTGTTTTTT.

This CDR3 reads CASSMGETGFSTDTQYF. The CDR3 nucleotides are TGTGCCAGTAGTATGGGGGAGACAGGGTTTAGCACAGATACGCAGTATTTT. This rearrangement joins TRBV19 to TRBJ2-3; 7 positions match TRBD1. Germline CDR1 reads LNHDA; CDR2 reads SQIVND (reference sequence). V lost 3 bases to trimming and J lost 0 bases; unmatched junction nucleotides: 9. The CDR3 is 17 residues long.

The CDR3 nucleotides read TGTGCCAGCAGCCTAGCCCCGGGGGAGACCCAGTACTTC. It encodes CASSLAPGETQYF. The rearrangement joins TRBV4-2 to TRBJ2-5; D might be TRBD2 (5 bases). The germline V and J ends were trimmed by 4 bases and 5 bases, with 11 bases remaining between them. The CDR3 covers 13 residues. Germline CDR1 LGHNA, CDR2 YNFKEQ.